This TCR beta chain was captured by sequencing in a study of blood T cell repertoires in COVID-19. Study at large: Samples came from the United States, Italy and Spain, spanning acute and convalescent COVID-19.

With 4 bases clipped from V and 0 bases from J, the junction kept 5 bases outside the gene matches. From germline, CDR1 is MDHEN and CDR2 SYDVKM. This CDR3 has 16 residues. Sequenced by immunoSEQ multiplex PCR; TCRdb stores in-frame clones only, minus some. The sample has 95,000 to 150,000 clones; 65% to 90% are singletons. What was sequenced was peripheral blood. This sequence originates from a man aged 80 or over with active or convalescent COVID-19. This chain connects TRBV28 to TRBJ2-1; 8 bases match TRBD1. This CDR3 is CASSSPTGDSYNEQFF. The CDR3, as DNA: TGTGCCAGCAGTTCACCGACAGGGGACTCCTACAATGAGCAGTTCTTC.